This paragraph covers one T cell receptor beta chain sequence. It lacks a known antigen. The input lacks base qualities; no much larger clone sits a single base away. Synthetic TCR analog templates were spiked into each PCR so that absolute template abundance could be estimated from read counts. The immunoSEQ assay was used to amplify TCRbeta CDR3 regions from genomic DNA with bias-controlled V and J gene primers. Rearranged TCRbeta segments were sequenced at approximately 20X coverage. Processing in the source paper ran as follows. Clustering was used to correct sequencing errors, and CDR3s were annotated against IMGT to assign V, D and J genes. Downstream analyses used only productive TCRbeta rearrangements and left out out-of-frame or stop-codon sequences. Clonality was calculated as one minus the Shannon entropy normalized by the log of the number of unique productive sequences. Clones differing between time points or between blood and tumor were identified by Fisher's exact test with Benjamini-Hochberg correction at adjusted p below 0.01. TCRdb mirrors the immuneACCESS table, restricted to in-frame sequences. Some clones are absent from its copies; in checked studies, under half trace to an unresolved V gene, and the reason for the others is unknown. The V and J calls and clone size were taken over from that table, and D and trimming were inferred from the DNA. The sample table shows roughly 100,000 clones, and less than 90% are seen once. The biggest ten clones account for roughly 8% of the sample.

The source of the sample is a study of PD-L1 blockade in urothelial cancer (dated by TCRdb to about 2017). Background on the whole study: All patients started therapy in about 2014 and received atezolizumab 1,200 mg intravenously every 3 weeks. About 85% of the roughly 29 patients were identified as males with urothelial cancer of bladder origin, and a prior smoking history was reported by 18 of 29 patients. An ECOG performance status of 0 or 1 was recorded for the patients, and 0 to 3 prior chemotherapy regimens had been received by the patients. Blood samples were analyzed at two time points: 3 weeks after treatment start (second dose) and 6 weeks after treatment start. Blood samples gave a median of about 140,000 T cells and 83,000 or so unique TCRs, with a median clonality of around 0.074. The study was an exploratory multi-omic analysis of somatic, immune and clinical correlates of response to PD-L1 blockade with atezolizumab in urothelial cancer. Pretreatment tumor samples, along with matched peripheral blood serially collected before and after atezolizumab treatment, were subjected to TCR sequencing. Durable clinical benefit was defined as progression-free survival longer than 6 months, and TCR features were also tested against progression-free and overall survival. In the same patients who had TCR sequencing, pretreatment tumors also underwent whole exome sequencing and RNA sequencing. Durable clinical benefit was achieved by nine patients but not by the remaining 20. Just over 28 patients had pretreatment blood TCR-seq, about 24 had at least one posttreatment blood collection, and about 24 had tumor TCR-seq.

Beyond this particular receptor, the publication reports: Small sample size (n ≈ 27) and many exploratory analyses mean the results are intended to be hypothesis-generating. Among patients with durable benefit, tumor-associated TCR clones showed greater expansion in peripheral blood 3 weeks after treatment started (n of about 20, p = 0.022). A pretreatment peripheral blood TCR clonality below the median was linked to improved progression-free and overall survival.

V and J are trimmed by 2 bases and 6 bases, and the gene matches miss 10 bases of the junction. CDR1 is given as SGHAT and CDR2 as FQNNGV, both from the germline V gene. The CDR3 runs 16 residues from the cysteine to the phenylalanine. Just CDR3 DNA is preserved here, 48 bases in frame from base 1. The sample's time point, from its label and the paper: peripheral blood 6 weeks after treatment start. A cohort of 25 to 30 patients with locally advanced or metastatic urothelial carcinoma, treated at Memorial Sloan Kettering on a trial protocol, was included. Peripheral blood mononuclear cells were collected pretreatment and during treatment, at between 1 and 8 total time points per patient. The Qiagen DNeasy Blood extraction kit was used to purify genomic DNA from total PBMCs and tumor samples. Collected pretreatment and during treatment, PBMCs were isolated and stored as previously described.

Sequenced here: PBMCs, sampled around atezolizumab (anti-PD-L1) treatment. The TCR was taken from a man between 70 and 80 years old with urothelial cancer. The chain couples TRBV11-2 to TRBJ2-1, with 7 bases aligning to TRBD2. The CDR3 sequence is CASSLTGGSSGNEQFF. The DNA sequence follows: TGTGCCAGCAGCTTAACCGGCGGGAGTTCCGGCAATGAGCAGTTCTTC.